This note documents a single T cell receptor beta chain sequence. In TCRdb, the 5' RACE reads were re-called with MiXCR into one record per CDR3 protein. The sample has about 210,000 distinct CDR3 sequences; more than 25% are singletons. The data were taken from a study of T-cell memory formation after mild COVID-19. Background on the study: Most TCR clusters belonged to a single donor.

Germline V CDR1 and CDR2: MNHEY, SVGAGI. Trimming shortened V by 7 bases and J by 2 bases, and 20 bases separated the two germline ends. The CDR3 length is 16 residues. Sample: PBMCs or a T cell subset sorted from them (not recorded which). The chain employs TRBV6-5 and TRBJ2-5; D possibly corresponds to TRBD2 (6 bases). The origin of this receptor is an adult woman who had mild COVID-19 (a few samples of this study predate the infection). Cell type and time point are not known. CDR3 in DNA: TGTGCCAGCACCAACGAAGTAGCGGCGGTACAAGAGACCCAGTACTTC. It specifies CASTNEVAAVQETQYF.